The rows below give T cell receptor beta chains drawn from one sample of a study of cytomegalovirus exposure and HLA in healthy donors. Assay: immunoSEQ multiplex PCR; the TCRdb copy retains only in-frame clones and omits some. Of roughly 130,000 clones in the sample, more than 80% are singletons; the top ten hold 1%. The sample was PBMCs. These receptors all stem from a man in his forties in good health and CMV-seronegative. Each CDR3 is given with its conserved first and last residue. The D gene is left open where the match is weak. Size tells how often a clone was seen (once, few, many) or the class of an expanded clone, and some rows leave it out.

cdr3_aa,cdr3_nt,v_call,j_call,cdr3_length,d_call,clone_size
CASSGTGNTIYF,TGTGCCAGCTCAGGGACTGGAAACACCATATATTTT,TRBV28,TRBJ1-3,12,.,.
CASSPPSKGGRAEAFF,TGTGCCAGCTCACCACCGTCTAAGGGGGGGAGGGCTGAAGCTTTCTTT,TRBV18,TRBJ1-1,16,.,once
CASSLTGARLDEQFF,TGTGCCAGCAGCCTAACAGGGGCGCGGTTGGATGAGCAGTTCTTC,TRBV7-9,TRBJ2-1,15,TRBD1,.
CASWDREKLFF,TGCGCCAGTTGGGACAGGGAAAAACTGTTTTTT,TRBV10-2,TRBJ1-4,11,TRBD1,.
CASSSYDSTDTQYF,TGTGCCAGTAGCTCCTACGATAGCACAGATACGCAGTATTTT,TRBV19,TRBJ2-3,14,.,.
CASNPSRTDTQYF,TGTGCCAGCAACCCTAGTCGGACAGATACGCAGTATTTT,TRBV2,TRBJ2-3,13,.,.
CASSLGGQVYNEQFF,TGTGCCAGCAGCTTAGGGGGACAGGTCTACAATGAGCAGTTCTTC,TRBV7-9,TRBJ2-1,15,TRBD1,once
CASSQASQNDREFF,TGCGCCAGCAGCCAAGCGTCCCAAAACGACAGGGAGTTCTTC,TRBV4-1,TRBJ2-1,14,TRBD1,.
CASGRTSGSSDTQYF,TGTGCCAGCGGTAGAACTAGCGGGAGCTCAGATACGCAGTATTTT,TRBV9,TRBJ2-3,15,TRBD2,.
CASSAGTGERGSPLHF,TGTGCCAGTAGTGCCGGGACAGGCGAGCGTGGTTCACCCCTCCACTTT,TRBV19,TRBJ1-6,16,TRBD1,.
CASRSLDSRRYNEQFF,TGTGCCAGCAGATCTTTAGACTCCCGTCGGTACAATGAGCAGTTCTTC,TRBV28,TRBJ2-1,16,.,.
CASSPGGTDTQYF,TGTGCCAGCAGCCCAGGGGGCACAGATACGCAGTATTTT,TRBV7-2,TRBJ2-3,13,.,.
CASSEGQLQETQYF,TGCGCCAGCAGCGAGGGACAGCTCCAAGAGACCCAGTACTTC,TRBV5-1,TRBJ2-5,14,TRBD1,.
CASSIQGAGEAFF,TGTGCCAGCAGTATACAGGGGGCGGGTGAAGCTTTCTTT,TRBV7-9,TRBJ1-1,13,TRBD1,.
CASGGASGGSYEQYF,TGTGCCAGCGGGGGGGCTAGCGGGGGCTCCTACGAGCAGTACTTC,TRBV28,TRBJ2-7,15,TRBD2,.
CASSGDIILGYGYTF,TGTGCCAGCAGCGGGGACATAATTTTGGGATATGGCTACACCTTC,TRBV2,TRBJ1-2,15,.,.
CATADPGQGVWGYTF,TGTGCCACAGCCGACCCGGGACAGGGTGTTTGGGGCTACACCTTC,TRBV28,TRBJ1-2,15,TRBD1,.
CASSLRGLAVVEQFF,TGTGCCAGCAGCTTGAGGGGACTAGCGGTGGTTGAGCAGTTCTTC,TRBV5-6,TRBJ2-1,15,TRBD2,.
CAWSFGNDQPQHF,TGTGCCTGGAGTTTCGGGAACGATCAGCCCCAGCATTTT,TRBV30,TRBJ1-5,13,.,.
CASSPGFTGELFF,TGCGCCAGCAGCCCGGGATTCACCGGGGAGCTGTTTTTT,TRBV5-1,TRBJ2-2,13,.,.
CASSSRGQASNYGYTF,TGTGCCAGCAGCTCGCGGGGACAGGCCTCTAACTATGGCTACACCTTC,TRBV7-2,TRBJ1-2,16,TRBD1,.
CASSEDTAYEQYF,TGTGCCAGCAGTGAAGACACAGCCTACGAGCAGTACTTC,TRBV2,TRBJ2-7,13,.,.
CASSLFEEQLFF,TGTGCCAGCAGCTTGTTCGAGGAACAACTGTTTTTT,TRBV5-4,TRBJ1-4,12,.,few
CASSYSRGSYEQYF,TGTGCCAGCAGTTACTCGAGGGGGTCCTACGAGCAGTACTTC,TRBV6-5,TRBJ2-7,14,.,.
CASRNLGGNEQYF,TGTGCCAGCAGGAACCTCGGGGGAAACGAGCAGTACTTC,TRBV6-1,TRBJ2-7,13,.,.
CASSLGDRGYEQYF,TGTGCCAGCAGCTTAGGGGACAGGGGCTACGAGCAGTACTTC,TRBV7-9,TRBJ2-7,14,TRBD1,.
CAIRNTGENTEAFF,TGTGCCATCAGGAATACAGGGGAGAACACTGAAGCTTTCTTT,TRBV10-3,TRBJ1-1,14,TRBD1,.
CASTLGGAQLSNQPQHF,TGTGCCAGTACCTTAGGGGGGGCCCAGTTGAGCAATCAGCCCCAGCATTTT,TRBV19,TRBJ1-5,17,.,.
CASRGAINEKLFF,TGTGCCAGCAGAGGGGCCATTAATGAAAAACTGTTTTTT,TRBV6-1,TRBJ1-4,13,.,.
CASSWTSIDTQYF,TGTGCCAGCAGCTGGACTAGCATAGATACGCAGTATTTT,TRBV7-9,TRBJ2-3,13,TRBD2,once
CASSQGDSLNYGYTF,TGTGCCAGCAGCCAAGGCGACAGCCTTAACTATGGCTACACCTTC,TRBV4-2,TRBJ1-2,15,.,.
CASSVGTSGSEQFF,TGTGCCAGCAGTGTCGGGACTAGCGGGAGTGAGCAGTTCTTC,TRBV2,TRBJ2-1,14,TRBD2,.
CASSLNVRGTDGYTF,TGTGCCAGCAGCTTAAATGTACGGGGGACGGATGGCTACACCTTC,TRBV5-6,TRBJ1-2,15,.,.
CASSPGTGGFNEQFF,TGTGCCAGCAGTCCCGGGACAGGGGGCTTTAATGAGCAGTTCTTC,TRBV5-8,TRBJ2-1,15,TRBD1,.
CAWSPGRAYNEQFF,TGTGCCTGGAGTCCCGGGAGGGCCTACAATGAGCAGTTCTTC,TRBV30,TRBJ2-1,14,TRBD2,.
CASSQDGAGRNSPLHF,TGCGCCAGCAGCCAAGATGGTGCCGGGAGGAATTCACCCCTCCACTTT,TRBV4-1,TRBJ1-6,16,.,.
CASSERPRVENTEAFF,TGTGCCAGCAGTGAGAGACCCAGGGTCGAGAACACTGAAGCTTTCTTT,TRBV6-4,TRBJ1-1,16,.,.
CASSPWDNRDTEAFF,TGTGCCAGCTCACCATGGGACAACCGAGACACTGAAGCTTTCTTT,TRBV18,TRBJ1-1,15,.,once
CASSLDGSPDTQYF,TGTGCCAGCAGCCTAGACGGGTCCCCAGATACGCAGTATTTT,TRBV5-4,TRBJ2-3,14,.,.
CASSQTSGGTDTQYF,TGTGCCAGCAGCCAAACTAGCGGGGGCACAGATACGCAGTATTTT,TRBV7-6,TRBJ2-3,15,TRBD2,.
CASEGGVYNEQFF,TGTGCCTCGGAGGGGGGGGTGTACAATGAGCAGTTCTTC,TRBV2,TRBJ2-1,13,.,.
CASSGGTGGEQYF,TGTGCCAGCAGCGGGGGGACAGGGGGCGAGCAGTACTTC,TRBV6-1,TRBJ2-7,13,TRBD1,.
CASSPQGGRYGYTF,TGTGCCAGCAGCCCCCAGGGGGGCCGCTATGGCTACACCTTC,TRBV6-5,TRBJ1-2,14,TRBD1,.
CASSVIGGYGYTF,TGTGCCAGCAGTGTGATCGGGGGGTATGGCTACACCTTC,TRBV2,TRBJ1-2,13,.,.
CASSRTGVNTEAFF,TGTGCCAGCAGTAGAACAGGGGTGAACACTGAAGCTTTCTTT,TRBV6-5,TRBJ1-1,14,TRBD1,.